Reported below is one T cell receptor (beta chain). This record comes from a study of T-cell memory formation after mild COVID-19. Via MiXCR, TCRdb re-called the 5' RACE reads, giving one row per CDR3 protein. The data contain fewer than 150,000 distinct CDR3 sequences, more than 13% of them seen just once; the ten biggest clones take up around 27%. The CDR3 runs to 18 residues. Deletions cut 3 bases from V and 8 bases from J, with 28 bases between. Germline V gives CDR1 MNHNS, CDR2 SASEGT. The specimen sequenced was PBMCs or a T cell subset sorted from them (not recorded which). The rearrangement links TRBV6-1 to TRBJ1-2; D is unclear. This receptor was identified in an adult woman who had mild COVID-19 (a few samples of this study predate the infection). Cell type and time point are not known. CDR3 region: CASSDPKGALLEEWGYTF. Written as DNA, the CDR3 is TGTGCCAGCAGTGACCCAAAGGGCGCCCTACTTGAAGAGTGGGGCTACACCTTC.